This T cell receptor (beta chain) was documented in a study of blood T cell repertoires in COVID-19. Study context: Acute and convalescent COVID-19 samples came from the United States, Italy and Spain. T cells, B-cell-depleted T cells, or PBMCs provided the cDNA or gDNA that served as material.

Germline V gene sequence: CDR1 DFQATT, CDR2 SNEGSKA (reference sequence). The CDR3 consists of 12 residues. V gave up 3 bases and J gave up 0 bases, with 3 bases separating them. This table comes from immunoSEQ multiplex PCR, and its TCRdb copy is limited to in-frame clones, with some not included. The sample has roughly 120,000 clones, 75% to 80% seen once. The material sequenced was peripheral blood. This chain links TRBV20-1 with TRBJ2-1; no clear D. The sequence came from a woman over 75 with active or convalescent COVID-19. As DNA, the CDR3 is TGCAGTGCTAGTTACTCCTACAATGAGCAGTTCTTC. It yields the protein CSASYSYNEQFF.